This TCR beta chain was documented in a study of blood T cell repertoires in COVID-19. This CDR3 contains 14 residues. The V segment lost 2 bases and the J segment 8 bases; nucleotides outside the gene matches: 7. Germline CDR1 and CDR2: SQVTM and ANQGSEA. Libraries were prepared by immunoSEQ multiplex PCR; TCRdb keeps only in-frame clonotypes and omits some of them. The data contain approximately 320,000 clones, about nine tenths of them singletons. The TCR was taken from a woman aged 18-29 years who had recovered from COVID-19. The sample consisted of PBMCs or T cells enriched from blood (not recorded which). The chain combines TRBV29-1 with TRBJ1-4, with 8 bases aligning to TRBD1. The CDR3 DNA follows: TGCAGCGTTGAACGACAGGGGCGACCCGAAAAACTGTTTTTT. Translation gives CSVERQGRPEKLFF.